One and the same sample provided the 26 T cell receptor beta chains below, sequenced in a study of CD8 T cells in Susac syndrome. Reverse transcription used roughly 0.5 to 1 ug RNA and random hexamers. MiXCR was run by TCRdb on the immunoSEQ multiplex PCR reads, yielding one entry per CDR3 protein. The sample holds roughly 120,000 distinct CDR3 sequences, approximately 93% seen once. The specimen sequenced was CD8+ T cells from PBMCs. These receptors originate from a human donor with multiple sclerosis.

The CDR3 region has the DNA TGCAGCGTTGGGACAGGGGGGGACACCGGGGAGCTGTTTTTT. Its translation is CSVGTGGDTGELFF. The V gene is TRBV29-1, the J gene TRBJ2-2, with 10 bases lining up with TRBD1. The V gene end was trimmed by 4 bases and the J gene end by 3 bases; junction bases not matched to a gene: 2. CDR3 size: 14 residues. Germline V gene sequence: CDR1 SQVTM, CDR2 ANQGSEA.

CDR3 DNA: TGTGCCAGCCCCTTGGGGGGGACCCAGTACTTC. Protein: CASPLGGTQYF. This chain connects TRBV7-9 to TRBJ2-5, with a weak D call TRBD2 (6 bases). V was clipped by 8 bases and J by 7 bases, with 11 bases between them. CDR3 length equals 11 residues. CDR1 SEHNR and CDR2 FQNEAQ come from the germline V gene (reference sequence).

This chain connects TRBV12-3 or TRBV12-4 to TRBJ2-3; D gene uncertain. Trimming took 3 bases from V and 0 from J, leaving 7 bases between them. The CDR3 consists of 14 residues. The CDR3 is CASSFFRSTDTQYF. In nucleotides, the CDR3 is TGTGCCAGCAGTTTTTTTAGGAGCACAGATACGCAGTATTTT.

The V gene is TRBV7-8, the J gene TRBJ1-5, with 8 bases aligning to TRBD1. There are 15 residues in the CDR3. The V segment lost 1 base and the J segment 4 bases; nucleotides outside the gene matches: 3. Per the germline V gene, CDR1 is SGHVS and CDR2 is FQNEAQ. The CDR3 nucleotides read TGTGCCAGCAGCTTAGACAGGGGGACGAATCAGCCCCAGCATTTT. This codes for CASSLDRGTNQPQHF.

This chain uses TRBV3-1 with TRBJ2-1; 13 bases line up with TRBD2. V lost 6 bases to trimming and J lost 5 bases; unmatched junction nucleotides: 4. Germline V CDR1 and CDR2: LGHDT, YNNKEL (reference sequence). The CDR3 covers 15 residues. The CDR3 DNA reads TGTGCCAGCAGACAACTAGCGGGAGGGGACAATGAGCAGTTCTTC. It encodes CASRQLAGGDNEQFF.

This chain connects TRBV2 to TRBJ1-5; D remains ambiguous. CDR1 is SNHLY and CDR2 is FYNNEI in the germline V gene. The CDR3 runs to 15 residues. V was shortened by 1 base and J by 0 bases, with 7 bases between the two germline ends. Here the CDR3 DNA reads TGTGCCAGCAGTGAAGGTCGGGTTAGCAATCAGCCCCAGCATTTT. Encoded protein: CASSEGRVSNQPQHF.

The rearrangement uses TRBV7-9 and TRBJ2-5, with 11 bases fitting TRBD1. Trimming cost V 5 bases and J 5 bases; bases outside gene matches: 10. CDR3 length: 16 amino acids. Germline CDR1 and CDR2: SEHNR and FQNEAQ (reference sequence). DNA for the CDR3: TGTGCCAGCAGCGCACAGGACAGGGGGCTAATGGAGACCCAGTACTTC. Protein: CASSAQDRGLMETQYF.

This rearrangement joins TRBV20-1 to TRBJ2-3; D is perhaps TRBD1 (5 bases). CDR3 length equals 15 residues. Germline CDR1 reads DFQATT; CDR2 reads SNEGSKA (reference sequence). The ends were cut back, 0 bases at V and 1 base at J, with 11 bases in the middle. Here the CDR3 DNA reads TGCAGTGCTAGAGATAGGCAACAGGGCACAGATACGCAGTATTTT. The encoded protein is CSARDRQQGTDTQYF.

CDR3 sequence reads: CASSSGGRGYTF. The CDR3 nucleotides are TGTGCCAGCAGCTCAGGGGGCCGGGGCTACACCTTC. V is TRBV5-4 and J is TRBJ1-2, with TRBD1 matching over 8 bases. The CDR3 length is 12 residues. V lost 3 bases to trimming and J lost 8 bases; unmatched junction nucleotides: 3. Germline V gene lookup returns CDR1 SGHNT and CDR2 YYREEE (reference sequence). Full variable domain (remainder filled in from reference TRBV5-4 and TRBJ1-2): ETGVTQSPTHLIKTRGQQVTLRCSSQSGHNTVSWYQQALGQGPQFIFQYYREEENGRGNFPPRFSGLQFPNYSSELNVNALELDDSALYLCASSSGGRGYTFGSGTRLTVV.

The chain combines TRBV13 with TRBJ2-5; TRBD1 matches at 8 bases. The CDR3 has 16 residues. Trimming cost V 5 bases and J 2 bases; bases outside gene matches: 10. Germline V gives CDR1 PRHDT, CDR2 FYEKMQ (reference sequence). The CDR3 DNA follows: TGTGCCAGCAGCGTTACCGGGACAGGAGCACAAGAGACCCAGTACTTC. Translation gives CASSVTGTGAQETQYF.

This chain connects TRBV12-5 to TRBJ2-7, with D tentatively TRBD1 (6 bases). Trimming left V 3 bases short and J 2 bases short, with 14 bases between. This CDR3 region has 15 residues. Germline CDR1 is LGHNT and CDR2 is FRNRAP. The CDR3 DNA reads TGTGCTAGTGGTTTCACGGACAGAAAGCCCTACGAGCAGTACTTC. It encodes CASGFTDRKPYEQYF.

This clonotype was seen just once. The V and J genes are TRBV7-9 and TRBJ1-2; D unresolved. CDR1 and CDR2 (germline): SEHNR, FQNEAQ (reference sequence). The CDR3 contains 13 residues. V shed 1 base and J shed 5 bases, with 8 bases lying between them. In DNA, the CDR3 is TGTGCCAGCAGCTTAGGTCAGAAGTATGGCTACACCTTC. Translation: CASSLGQKYGYTF.

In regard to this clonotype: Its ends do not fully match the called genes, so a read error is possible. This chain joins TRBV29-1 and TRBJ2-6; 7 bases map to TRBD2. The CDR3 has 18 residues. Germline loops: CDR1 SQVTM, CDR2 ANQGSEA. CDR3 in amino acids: CIVRGDLLSSSGANVLTF. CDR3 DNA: TGCATCGTTCGGGGGGACCTCTTATCGAGCTCTGGGGCCAACGTCCTGACTTTC. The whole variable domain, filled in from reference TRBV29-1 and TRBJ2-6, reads SAVISQKPSRDICQRGTSLTIQCQVDSQVTMMFWYRQQPGQSLTLIATANQGSEATYESGFVIDKFPISRPNLTFSTLTVSNMSPEDSSIYLCIVRGDLLSSSGANVLTFGAGSRLTVL.

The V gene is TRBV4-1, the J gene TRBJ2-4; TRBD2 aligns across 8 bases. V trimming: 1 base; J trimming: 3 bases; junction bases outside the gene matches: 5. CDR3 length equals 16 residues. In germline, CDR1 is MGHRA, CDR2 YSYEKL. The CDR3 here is CASSQATSANKNIQYF. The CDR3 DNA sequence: TGCGCCAGCAGCCAAGCGACTAGCGCGAACAAAAACATTCAGTACTTC.

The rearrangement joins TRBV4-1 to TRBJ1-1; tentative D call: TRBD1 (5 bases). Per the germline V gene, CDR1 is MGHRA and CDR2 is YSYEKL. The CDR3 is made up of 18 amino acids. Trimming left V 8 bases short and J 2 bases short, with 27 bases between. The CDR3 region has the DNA TGCGCCAGCCGATGCCCCCATGAGGATTGGGACCTCAACACTGAAGCTTTCTTT. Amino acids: CASRCPHEDWDLNTEAFF.

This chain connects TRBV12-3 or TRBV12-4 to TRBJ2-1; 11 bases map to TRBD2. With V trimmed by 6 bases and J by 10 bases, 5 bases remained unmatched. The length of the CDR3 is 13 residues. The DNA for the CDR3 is TGTGCCAGCAGGACTAGCGGGATCTCCGAGCAGTTCTTC. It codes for CASRTSGISEQFF.

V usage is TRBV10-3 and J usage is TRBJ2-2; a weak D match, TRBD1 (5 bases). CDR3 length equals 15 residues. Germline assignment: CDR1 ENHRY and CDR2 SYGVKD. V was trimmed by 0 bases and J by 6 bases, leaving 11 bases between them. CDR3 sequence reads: CAISESLQAAGELFF. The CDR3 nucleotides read TGTGCCATCAGTGAGTCGTTACAGGCTGCCGGGGAGCTGTTTTTT.

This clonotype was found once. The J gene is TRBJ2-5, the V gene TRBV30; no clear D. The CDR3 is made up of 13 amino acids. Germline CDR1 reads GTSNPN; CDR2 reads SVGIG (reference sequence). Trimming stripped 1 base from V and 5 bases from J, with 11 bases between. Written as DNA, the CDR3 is TGTGCCTGGAGTGGTTGGCGTTTGGAGACCCAGTACTTC. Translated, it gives CAWSGWRLETQYF.

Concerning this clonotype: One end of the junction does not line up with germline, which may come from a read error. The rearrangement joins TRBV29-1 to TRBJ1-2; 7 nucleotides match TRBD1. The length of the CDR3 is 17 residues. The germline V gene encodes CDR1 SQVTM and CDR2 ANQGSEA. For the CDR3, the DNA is TGCAGCGCCCGAACTACAGAGGGGGCAGAGGAGAACTATGACTACACCTTC. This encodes CSARTTEGAEENYDYTF. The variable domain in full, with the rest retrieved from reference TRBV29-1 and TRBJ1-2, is SAVISQKPSRDICQRGTSLTIQCQVDSQVTMMFWYRQQPGQSLTLIATANQGSEATYESGFVIDKFPISRPNLTFSTLTVSNMSPEDSSIYLCSARTTEGAEENYDYTFGSGTRLTVV.

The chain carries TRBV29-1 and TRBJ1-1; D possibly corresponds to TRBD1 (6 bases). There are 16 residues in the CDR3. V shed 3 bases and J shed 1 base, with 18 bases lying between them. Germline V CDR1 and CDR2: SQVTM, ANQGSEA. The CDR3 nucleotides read TGCAGCGTTGATAGGGGGGGGCAGGGGAGGAACACTGAAGCTTTCTTT. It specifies CSVDRGGQGRNTEAFF.

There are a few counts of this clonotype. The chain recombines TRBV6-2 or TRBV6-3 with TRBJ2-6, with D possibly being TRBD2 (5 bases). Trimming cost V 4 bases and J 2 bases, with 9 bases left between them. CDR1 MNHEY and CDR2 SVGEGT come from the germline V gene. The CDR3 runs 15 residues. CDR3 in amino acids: CASSFTRTGANVLTF. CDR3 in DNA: TGTGCCAGCAGTTTTACTAGGACTGGGGCCAACGTCCTGACTTTC.

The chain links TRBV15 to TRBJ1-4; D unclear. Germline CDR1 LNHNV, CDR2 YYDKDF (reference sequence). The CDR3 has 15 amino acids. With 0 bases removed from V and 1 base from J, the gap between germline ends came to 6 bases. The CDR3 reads CATSRDGRTNEKLFF. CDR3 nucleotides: TGTGCCACCAGCAGAGATGGTAGAACTAATGAAAAACTGTTTTTT.

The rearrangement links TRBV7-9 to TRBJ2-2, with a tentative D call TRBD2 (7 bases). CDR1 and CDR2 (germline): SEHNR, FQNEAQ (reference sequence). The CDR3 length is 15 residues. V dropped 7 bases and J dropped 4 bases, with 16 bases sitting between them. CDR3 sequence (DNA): TGTGCCAGCACTCGAGGGGGGGCCAGCACCGGGGAGCTGTTTTTT. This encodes CASTRGGASTGELFF.

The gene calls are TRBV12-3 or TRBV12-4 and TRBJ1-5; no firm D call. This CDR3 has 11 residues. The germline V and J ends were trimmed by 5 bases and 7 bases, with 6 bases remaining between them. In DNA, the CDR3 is TGTGCCAGCAGTCATGGGCAGCCCCAGCATTTT. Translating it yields CASSHGQPQHF.

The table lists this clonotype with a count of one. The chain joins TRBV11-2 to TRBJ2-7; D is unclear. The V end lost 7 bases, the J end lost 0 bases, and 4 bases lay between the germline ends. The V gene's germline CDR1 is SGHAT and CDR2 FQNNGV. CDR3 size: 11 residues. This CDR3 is CASTASYEQYF. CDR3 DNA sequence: TGTGCCAGCACAGCCTCCTACGAGCAGTACTTC.

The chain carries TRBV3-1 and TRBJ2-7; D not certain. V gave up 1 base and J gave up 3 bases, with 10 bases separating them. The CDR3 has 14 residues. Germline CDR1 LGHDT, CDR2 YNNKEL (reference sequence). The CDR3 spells CASSQVSQLYEQYF. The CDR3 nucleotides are TGTGCCAGCAGCCAAGTTTCGCAGCTCTACGAGCAGTACTTC.